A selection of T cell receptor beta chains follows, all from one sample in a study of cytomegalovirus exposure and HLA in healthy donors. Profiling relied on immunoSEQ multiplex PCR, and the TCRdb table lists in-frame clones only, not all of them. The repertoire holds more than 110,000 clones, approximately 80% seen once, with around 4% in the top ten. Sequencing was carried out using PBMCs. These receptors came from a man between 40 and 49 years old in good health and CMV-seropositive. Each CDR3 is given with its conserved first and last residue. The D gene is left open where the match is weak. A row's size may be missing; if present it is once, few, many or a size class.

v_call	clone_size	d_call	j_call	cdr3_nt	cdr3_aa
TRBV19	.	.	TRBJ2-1	TGTGCCAGTAGTATGGGGGGAGCCTCCTACAATGAGCAGTTCTTC	CASSMGGASYNEQFF
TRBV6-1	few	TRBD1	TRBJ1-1	TGTGCCACCCGGACAGGGGTTTGGAGCACTGAAGCTTTCTTT	CATRTGVWSTEAFF
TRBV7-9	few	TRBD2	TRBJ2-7	TGTTCCAGCAGCTTAGTAGGTGTAGGGACTAGGTCGACCTACGAGCAGTACTTC	CSSSLVGVGTRSTYEQYF
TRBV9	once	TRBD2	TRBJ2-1	TGTGCCAGCAGCGCCGGGACTAGGAGCACAGATGAGCAGTTCTTC	CASSAGTRSTDEQFF
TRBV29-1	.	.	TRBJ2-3	TGCAGCGTTGAAGAGTCCAGGGTAGCAGATACGCAGTATTTT	CSVEESRVADTQYF
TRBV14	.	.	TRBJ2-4	TGTGCCAGCAGCCAAGAGAGGGGGGGAATGGCCAAAAACATTCAGTACTTC	CASSQERGGMAKNIQYF
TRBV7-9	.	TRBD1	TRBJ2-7	TGTGCCAGCAGTTACCAGACAGGGTCTCAGTCCTACGAGCAGTACTTC	CASSYQTGSQSYEQYF
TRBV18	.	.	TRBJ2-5	TGTGCCAGCTCACCGGCGGGACCTTCGAGGGATGGGACCCAGTACTTC	CASSPAGPSRDGTQYF
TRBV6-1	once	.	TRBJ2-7	TGTGCCAGCAGAGACTCTTTATTTCGGTACGAGCAGTACTTC	CASRDSLFRYEQYF
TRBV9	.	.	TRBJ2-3	TGTGCCAGCAGCGTATCGGGCAGGGGGGCAGATACGCAGTATTTT	CASSVSGRGADTQYF
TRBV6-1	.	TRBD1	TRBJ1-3	TGTGCCAGCAGTCCTCGGGACAGCACTGGAAACACCATATATTTT	CASSPRDSTGNTIYF
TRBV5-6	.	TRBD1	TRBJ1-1	TGTGCCAGCAGCCTAACGGACAGGTTCACTGAAGCTTTCTTT	CASSLTDRFTEAFF
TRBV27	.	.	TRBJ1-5	TGTGCCAGCAGTGCCTCGGGGAGATATCAGCCCCAGCATTTT	CASSASGRYQPQHF
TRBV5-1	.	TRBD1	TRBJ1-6	TGCGCCAGCAGCGGGGGGACAGGGGCAAGTTCACCCCTCCACTTT	CASSGGTGASSPLHF
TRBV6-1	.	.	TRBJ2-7	TGTGCCAGCATTGGAACAGGGGGACTACTCTACGAGCAGTACTTC	CASIGTGGLLYEQYF
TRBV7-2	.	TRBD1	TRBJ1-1	TGTGCCAGCAGCCCTGGGACGTCCCGGACAGGGGAATCATGTTTT	CASSPGTSRTGESCF
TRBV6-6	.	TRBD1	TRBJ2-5	TGTGCCAGCAGTTCTAGGGACAGCGGATTGACCCAGTACTTC	CASSSRDSGLTQYF
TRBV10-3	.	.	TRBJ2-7	TGTGCCATCGGAACAGGGATGAACTACGAGCAGTACTTC	CAIGTGMNYEQYF
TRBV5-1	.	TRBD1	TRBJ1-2	TGCGCCAGCAGCTTGCAGGGACAGGGCTACACCTTC	CASSLQGQGYTF
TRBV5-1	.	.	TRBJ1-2	TGCGCCAGCAGCTTGGTTGCAGGGGCGGTCCGTGGCTACACCTTC	CASSLVAGAVRGYTF
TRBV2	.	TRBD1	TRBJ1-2	TGTGCCAGCAGTGGACCCGGGACAGGCATTGGCTACACCTTC	CASSGPGTGIGYTF
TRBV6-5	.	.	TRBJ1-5	TGTGCCAGCAGTTACTCGATTAACCAGGCCAATCAGCCCCAGCATTTT	CASSYSINQANQPQHF
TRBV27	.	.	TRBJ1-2	TGTGCCAGCAGTTTATCGGGGGGGGTCCATGGCTACACCTTC	CASSLSGGVHGYTF
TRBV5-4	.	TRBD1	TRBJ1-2	TGTGCCAGCAGCTTGGGGACAGGCTCTGGCTACACCTTC	CASSLGTGSGYTF
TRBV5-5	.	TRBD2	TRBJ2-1	TGTGCCAGCAGCGATTCTCGGGGGGTATCCTACAATGAGCAGTTCTTC	CASSDSRGVSYNEQFF
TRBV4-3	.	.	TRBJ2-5	TGCGCCAGCAGCCCCTCCCCCCTTGCAGAGGAGCAAGAGACCCAGTACTTC	CASSPSPLAEEQETQYF
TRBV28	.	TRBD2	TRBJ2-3	TGTGCCTCCGGACTAGCGGGGCTACCTTCCACAGATACGCAGTATTTT	CASGLAGLPSTDTQYF
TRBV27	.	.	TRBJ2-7	TGTGCCAGCAAGGCAGGCATATACTACGAGCAGTACTTC	CASKAGIYYEQYF
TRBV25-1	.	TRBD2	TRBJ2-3	TGTGCCAGCAGTGAAATCGGAGCGGGGGGGCCTAGCACAGATACGCAGTATTTT	CASSEIGAGGPSTDTQYF
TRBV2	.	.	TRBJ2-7	TGTGCCAGCAGCTACTACGGCGAGCAGTACTTC	CASSYYGEQYF
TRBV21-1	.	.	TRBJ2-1	TGTGCCAGCAGCCAGTCCCAACCGGAGCAGTTCTTC	CASSQSQPEQFF
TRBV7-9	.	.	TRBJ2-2	TGTGCCAGCAGCTTACGAGGGTCCGACACCGGGGAGCTGTTTTTT	CASSLRGSDTGELFF
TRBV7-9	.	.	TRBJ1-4	TGTGCCAGCAGCCGGGGGGGAATCCCAACTAATGAAAAACTGTTTTTT	CASSRGGIPTNEKLFF
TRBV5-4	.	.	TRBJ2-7	TGTGCCAGCAGGGCTAGCGTTAGCTCCTACGAGCAGTACTTC	CASRASVSSYEQYF
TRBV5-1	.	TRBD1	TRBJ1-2	TGCGCCAGCAGCTTGGAGACAGGGGGCGGTGGCTACACCTTC	CASSLETGGGGYTF
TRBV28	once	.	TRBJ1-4	TGTGCCAGCAATGGCAGTAATGAAAAACTGTTTTTT	CASNGSNEKLFF
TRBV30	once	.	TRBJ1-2	TGTGCCTGGAGCAGGGACTGGGGCTACACCTTC	CAWSRDWGYTF
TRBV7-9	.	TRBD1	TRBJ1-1	TGTGCCAGCAGCTCCGCGACAGGGTGGAACACTGAAGCTTTCTTT	CASSSATGWNTEAFF
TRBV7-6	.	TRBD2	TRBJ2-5	TGTGCCAGCAGCTTAATCGCAGCTCGACAGACTAGCGGTAAAGAGACCCAGTACTTC	CASSLIAARQTSGKETQYF
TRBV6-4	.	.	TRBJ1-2	TGTGCCAGCAGTCACTCAAACGGCTATGGCTACACCTTC	CASSHSNGYGYTF
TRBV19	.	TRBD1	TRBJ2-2	TGTGCCAGTAGCGTGGGACAGGGGGTAATGAGTAGCACCGGGGAGCTGTTTTTT	CASSVGQGVMSSTGELFF
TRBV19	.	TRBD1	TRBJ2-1	TGTGCCAGTAGTACATACCAGGGGGCCGGCTACAATGAGCAGTTCTTC	CASSTYQGAGYNEQFF
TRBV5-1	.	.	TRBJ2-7	TGCGCCAGCACCCTCTCGATGGTGGGCTCGGGGGAGCAGTACTTC	CASTLSMVGSGEQYF
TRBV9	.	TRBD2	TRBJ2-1	TGTGCCAGTTATTTGGGACTAGCGGGAGGGGATGAGCAGTTCTTC	CASYLGLAGGDEQFF
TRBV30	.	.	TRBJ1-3	TGTGCCTGGAGCCCCATTCAGGCGGGGGGCATAACCATATATTTT	CAWSPIQAGGITIYF
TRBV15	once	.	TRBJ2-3	TGTGCCACCAGCAGAGATCAGCGAGGGTTAACAGATACGCAGTATTTT	CATSRDQRGLTDTQYF
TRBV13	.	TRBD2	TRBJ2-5	TGTGCCAGCAGCTTCGAATTGGGACTAGCGGGGGGATCAATAGAGACCCAGTACTTC	CASSFELGLAGGSIETQYF
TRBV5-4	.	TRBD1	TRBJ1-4	TGTGCCAGCAGCCCGACAGGGTGGAGGGATGAAAAACTGTTTTTT	CASSPTGWRDEKLFF